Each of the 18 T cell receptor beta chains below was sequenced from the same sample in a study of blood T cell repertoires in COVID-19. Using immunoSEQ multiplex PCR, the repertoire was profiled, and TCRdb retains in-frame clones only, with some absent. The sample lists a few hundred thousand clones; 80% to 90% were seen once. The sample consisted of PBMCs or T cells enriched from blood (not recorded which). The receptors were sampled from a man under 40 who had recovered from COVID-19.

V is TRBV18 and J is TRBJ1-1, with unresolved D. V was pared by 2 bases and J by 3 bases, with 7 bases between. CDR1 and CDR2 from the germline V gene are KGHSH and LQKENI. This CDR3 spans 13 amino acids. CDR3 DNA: TGTGCCAGCTCACCAGGAGCGGACACTGAAGCTTTCTTT. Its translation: CASSPGADTEAFF.

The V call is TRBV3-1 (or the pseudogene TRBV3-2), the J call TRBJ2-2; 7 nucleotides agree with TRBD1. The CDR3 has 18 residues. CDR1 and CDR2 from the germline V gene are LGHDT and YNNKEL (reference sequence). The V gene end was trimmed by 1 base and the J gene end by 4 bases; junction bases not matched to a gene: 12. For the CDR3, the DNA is TGTGCCAGCAGCCAAGGGGATATGGGACAGCGCCTCACCGGGGAGCTGTTTTTT. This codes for CASSQGDMGQRLTGELFF.

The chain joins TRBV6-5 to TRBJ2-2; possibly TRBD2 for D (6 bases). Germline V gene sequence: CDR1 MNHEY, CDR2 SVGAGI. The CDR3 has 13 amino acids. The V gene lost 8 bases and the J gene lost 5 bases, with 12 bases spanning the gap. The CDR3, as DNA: TGTGCCAGCCGACTAGTGGGGACCGGGGAGCTGTTTTTT. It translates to CASRLVGTGELFF.

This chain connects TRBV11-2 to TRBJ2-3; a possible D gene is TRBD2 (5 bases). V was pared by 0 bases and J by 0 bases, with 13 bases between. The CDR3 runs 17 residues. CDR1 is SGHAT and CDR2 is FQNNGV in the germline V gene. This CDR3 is CASSLDERWSSTDTQYF. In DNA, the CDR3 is TGTGCCAGCAGCTTAGACGAGCGGTGGTCTAGCACAGATACGCAGTATTTT.

CDR3 nucleotides: TGTGCCATCAGTGTTGGGCCAGGGGGCATTAGCTATGGCTACACCTTC. Translation: CAISVGPGGISYGYTF. The chain joins TRBV10-3 to TRBJ1-2; 8 nucleotides match TRBD1. This CDR3 has 16 residues. The germline V gene has CDR1 ENHRY and CDR2 SYGVKD. With V trimmed by 4 bases and J by 4 bases, 11 bases remained unmatched.

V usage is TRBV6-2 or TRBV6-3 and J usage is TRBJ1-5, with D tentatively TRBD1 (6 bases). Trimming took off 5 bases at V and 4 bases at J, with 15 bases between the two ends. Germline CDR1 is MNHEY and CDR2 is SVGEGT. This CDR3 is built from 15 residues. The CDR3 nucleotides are TGTGCCAGCAGTCTCCGGGAGGGGGGGAATCAGCCCCAGCATTTT. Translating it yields CASSLREGGNQPQHF.

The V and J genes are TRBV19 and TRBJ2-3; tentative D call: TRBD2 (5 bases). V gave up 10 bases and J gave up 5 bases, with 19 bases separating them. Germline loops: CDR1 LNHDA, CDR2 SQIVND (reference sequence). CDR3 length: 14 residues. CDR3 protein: CATSKWGDVDTQYF. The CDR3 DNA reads TGTGCCACCTCAAAATGGGGAGATGTAGATACGCAGTATTTT.

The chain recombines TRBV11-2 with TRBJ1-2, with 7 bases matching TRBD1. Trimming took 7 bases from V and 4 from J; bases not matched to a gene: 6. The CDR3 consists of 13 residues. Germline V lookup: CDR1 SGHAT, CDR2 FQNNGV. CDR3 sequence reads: CASTSDRTYGYTF. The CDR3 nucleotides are TGTGCCAGCACCTCGGACAGGACCTATGGCTACACCTTC. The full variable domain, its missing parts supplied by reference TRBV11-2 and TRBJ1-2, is EAGVAQSPRYKIIEKRQSVAFWCNPISGHATLYWYQQILGQGPKLLIQFQNNGVVDDSQLPKDRFSAERLKGVDSTLKIQPAKLEDSAVYLCASTSDRTYGYTFGSGTRLTVV.

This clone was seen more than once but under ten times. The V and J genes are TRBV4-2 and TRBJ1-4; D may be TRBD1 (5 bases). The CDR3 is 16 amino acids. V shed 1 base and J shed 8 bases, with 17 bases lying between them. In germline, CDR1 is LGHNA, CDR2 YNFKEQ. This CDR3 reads CASSQVIGRVREKLFF. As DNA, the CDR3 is TGTGCCAGCAGCCAAGTAATCGGCAGGGTTCGGGAAAAACTGTTTTTT.

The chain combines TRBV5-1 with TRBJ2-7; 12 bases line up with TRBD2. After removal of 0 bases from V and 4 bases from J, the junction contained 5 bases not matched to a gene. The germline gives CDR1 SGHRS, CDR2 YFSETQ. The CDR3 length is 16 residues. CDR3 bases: TGCGCCAGCAGCTTGGGGGGTACTAGCGGGAGGTACGAGCAGTACTTC. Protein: CASSLGGTSGRYEQYF.

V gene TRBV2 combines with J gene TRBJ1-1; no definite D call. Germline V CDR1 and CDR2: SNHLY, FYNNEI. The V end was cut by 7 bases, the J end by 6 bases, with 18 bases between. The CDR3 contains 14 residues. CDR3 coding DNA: TGTGCCAGCACCTCGGTAGCTTTTTCGTCTGAAGCTTTCTTT. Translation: CASTSVAFSSEAFF. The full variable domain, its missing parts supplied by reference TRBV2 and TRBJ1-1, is EPEVTQTPSHQVTQMGQEVILRCVPISNHLYFYWYRQILGQKVEFLVSFYNNEISEKSEIFDDQFSVERPDGSNFTLKIRSTKLEDSAMYFCASTSVAFSSEAFFGQGTRLTVV.

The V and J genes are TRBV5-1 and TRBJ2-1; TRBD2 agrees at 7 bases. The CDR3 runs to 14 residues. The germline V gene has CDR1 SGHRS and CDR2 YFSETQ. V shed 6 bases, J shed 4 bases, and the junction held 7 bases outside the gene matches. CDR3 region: CASKWAGGYNEQFF. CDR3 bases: TGCGCCAGCAAGTGGGCCGGGGGGTACAATGAGCAGTTCTTC.

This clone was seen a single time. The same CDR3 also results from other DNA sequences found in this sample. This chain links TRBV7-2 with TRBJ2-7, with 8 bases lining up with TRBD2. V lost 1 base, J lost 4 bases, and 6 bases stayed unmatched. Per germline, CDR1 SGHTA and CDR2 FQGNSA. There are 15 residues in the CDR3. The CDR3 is CASSLVGGGLYEQYF. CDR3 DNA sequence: TGTGCCAGCAGCTTAGTGGGCGGGGGGCTATACGAGCAGTACTTC.

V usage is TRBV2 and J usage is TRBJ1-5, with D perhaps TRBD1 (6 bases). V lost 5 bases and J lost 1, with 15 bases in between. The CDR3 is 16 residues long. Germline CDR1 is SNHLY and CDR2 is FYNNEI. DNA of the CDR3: TGTGCCAGCAGTCGGAGGGGGGGGTTCAGCAATCAGCCCCAGCATTTT. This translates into CASSRRGGFSNQPQHF.

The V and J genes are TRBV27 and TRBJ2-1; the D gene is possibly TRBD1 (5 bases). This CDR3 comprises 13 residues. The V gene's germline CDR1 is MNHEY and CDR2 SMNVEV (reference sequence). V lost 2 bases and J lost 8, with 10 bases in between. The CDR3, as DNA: TGTGCCAGCAGTTTAGAAGGGGCTGATGAGCAGTTCTTC. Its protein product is CASSLEGADEQFF.

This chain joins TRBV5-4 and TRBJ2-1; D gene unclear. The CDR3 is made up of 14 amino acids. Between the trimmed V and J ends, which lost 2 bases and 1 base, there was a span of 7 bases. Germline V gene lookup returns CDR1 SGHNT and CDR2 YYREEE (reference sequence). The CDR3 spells CASSFYSSYNEQFF. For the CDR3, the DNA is TGTGCCAGCAGCTTCTACAGTTCCTACAATGAGCAGTTCTTC.

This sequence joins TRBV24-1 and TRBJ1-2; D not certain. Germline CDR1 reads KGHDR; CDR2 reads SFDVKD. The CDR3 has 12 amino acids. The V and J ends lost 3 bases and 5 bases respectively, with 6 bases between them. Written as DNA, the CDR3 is TGTGCCACCAGTGATACCGGTTATGGCTACACCTTC. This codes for CATSDTGYGYTF.

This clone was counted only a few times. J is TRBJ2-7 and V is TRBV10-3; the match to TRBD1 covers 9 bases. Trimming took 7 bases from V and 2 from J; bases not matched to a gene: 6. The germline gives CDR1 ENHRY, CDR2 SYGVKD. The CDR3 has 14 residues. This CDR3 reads CAITKGDRAYEQYF. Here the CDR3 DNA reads TGTGCCATCACCAAGGGGGACAGGGCCTACGAGCAGTACTTC.